This T cell receptor beta chain was recovered during a study of blood T cell repertoires in COVID-19. On the study more broadly: Material from acute and convalescent COVID-19 was sourced from the United States, Italy and Spain. PBMCs, B-cell-depleted T cells, or T cells provided the cDNA or gDNA that made up the material.

Original processing notes: Nucleated cell counts were estimated from reference gene primer amplification. The protocol was immunoSEQ multiplex PCR, while the TCRdb copy is restricted to in-frame clones and leaves out a portion. V and J calls and clone size are given by that table; D and trimming were obtained from the DNA. The sample lists under 50,000 clones, nearly 90% occurring once. This CDR3 region has 16 residues. Per the germline V gene, CDR1 is KGHSH and CDR2 is LQKENI. J gave up 3 bases and V 5 bases, and 8 bases lay outside the gene matches. The rearrangement uses TRBV18 and TRBJ1-5; 9 bases align to TRBD1. The sample taken for sequencing was peripheral blood. The TCR comes from a man aged 65-85 years with active COVID-19. CDR3 region: CASSDTGTGINQPQHF. The CDR3 DNA is TGTGCCAGCTCAGATACCGGGACAGGGATCAATCAGCCCCAGCATTTT. Complete variable domain (other parts from reference TRBV18 and TRBJ1-5): NAGVMQNPRHLVRRRGQEARLRCSPMKGHSHVYWYRQLPEEGLKFMVYLQKENIIDESGMPKERFSAEFPKEGPSILRIQQVVRGDSAAYFCASSDTGTGINQPQHFGDGTRLSIL.